The following is a T cell receptor beta chain sequence with its context. The data are from a study of blood T cell repertoires in COVID-19. In the study overall: From the United States, Italy and Spain came samples of acute and convalescent COVID-19. In each case, the material was cDNA or gDNA derived from T cells, B-cell-depleted T cells, or PBMCs.

Germline CDR1 reads SEHNR; CDR2 reads FQNEAQ (reference sequence). This CDR3 comprises 13 residues. Between the trimmed V and J ends, which lost 1 base and 5 bases, there was a span of 5 bases. Authors' analysis steps: How many nucleated cells were present was estimated from reference gene primer amplification. Sequencing was performed with immunoSEQ multiplex PCR; in TCRdb, only in-frame clones are kept and a portion is missing. That table supplies the V and J calls and clone size; D and trimming were determined from the DNA. The sample records about 93,000 clones, 90% being singletons. The V gene is TRBV7-9, the J gene TRBJ2-2; D gene ambiguous. The sequenced sample was peripheral blood. This TCR derives from a human donor with active COVID-19. The donor label of this sample is uncertain. CDR3 sequence reads: CASSLVETGELFF. CDR3 sequence (DNA): TGTGCCAGCAGCTTAGTTGAGACCGGGGAGCTGTTTTTT.